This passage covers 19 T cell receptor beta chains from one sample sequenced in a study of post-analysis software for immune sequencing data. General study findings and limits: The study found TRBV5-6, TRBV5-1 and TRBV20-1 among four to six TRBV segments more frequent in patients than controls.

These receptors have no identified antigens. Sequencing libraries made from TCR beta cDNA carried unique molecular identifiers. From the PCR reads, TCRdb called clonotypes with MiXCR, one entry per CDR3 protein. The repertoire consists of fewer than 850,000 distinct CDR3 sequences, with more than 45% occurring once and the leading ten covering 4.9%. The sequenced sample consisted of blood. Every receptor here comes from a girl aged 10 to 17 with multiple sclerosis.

The CDR3 sequence is CASRPGLAAETQYF. For the CDR3, the DNA is TGCGCCAGCAGACCGGGACTAGCGGCGGAGACCCAGTACTTC. V usage is TRBV10-2 and J usage is TRBJ2-5, with 11 positions matching TRBD2. This CDR3 is built from 14 residues. V lost 6 bases, J lost 5 bases, and 5 bases stayed unmatched. The germline V gene encodes CDR1 WSHSY and CDR2 SAAADI.

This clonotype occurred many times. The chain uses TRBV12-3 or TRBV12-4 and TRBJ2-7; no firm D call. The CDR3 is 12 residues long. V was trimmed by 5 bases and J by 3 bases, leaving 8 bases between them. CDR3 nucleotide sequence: TGTGCCAGCAGTCTTTCAGGCTACGAGCAGTACTTC. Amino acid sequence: CASSLSGYEQYF.

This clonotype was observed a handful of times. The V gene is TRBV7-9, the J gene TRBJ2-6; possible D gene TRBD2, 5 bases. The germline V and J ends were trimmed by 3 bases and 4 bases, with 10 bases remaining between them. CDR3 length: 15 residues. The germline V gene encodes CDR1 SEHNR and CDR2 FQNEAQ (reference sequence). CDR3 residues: CASSFEGAGANVLTF. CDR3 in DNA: TGTGCCAGCAGCTTTGAGGGAGCCGGGGCCAACGTCCTGACTTTC.

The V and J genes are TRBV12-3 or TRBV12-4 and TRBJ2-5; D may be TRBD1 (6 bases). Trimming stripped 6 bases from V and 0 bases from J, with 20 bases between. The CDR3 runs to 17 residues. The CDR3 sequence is CASSKTKQGPYQETQYF. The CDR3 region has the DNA TGTGCCAGCAGCAAAACTAAACAGGGACCGTACCAAGAGACCCAGTACTTC.

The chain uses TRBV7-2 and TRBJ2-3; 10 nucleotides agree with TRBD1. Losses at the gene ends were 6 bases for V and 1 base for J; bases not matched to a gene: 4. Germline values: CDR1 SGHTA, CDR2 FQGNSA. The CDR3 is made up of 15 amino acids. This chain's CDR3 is CASSRTGGGTDTQYF. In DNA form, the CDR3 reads TGTGCCAGCAGTCGGACAGGGGGAGGCACAGATACGCAGTATTTT.

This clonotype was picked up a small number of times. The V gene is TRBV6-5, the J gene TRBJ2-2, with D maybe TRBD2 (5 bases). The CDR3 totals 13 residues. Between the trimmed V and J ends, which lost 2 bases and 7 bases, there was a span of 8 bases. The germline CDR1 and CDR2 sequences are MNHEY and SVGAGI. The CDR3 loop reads CASSYPGIGELFF. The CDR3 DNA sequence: TGTGCCAGCAGTTACCCGGGGATCGGGGAGCTGTTTTTT.

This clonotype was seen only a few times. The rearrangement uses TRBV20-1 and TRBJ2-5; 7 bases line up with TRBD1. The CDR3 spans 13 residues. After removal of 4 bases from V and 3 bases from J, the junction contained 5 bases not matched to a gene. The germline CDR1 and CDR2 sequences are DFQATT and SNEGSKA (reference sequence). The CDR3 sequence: CSAIPDRKETQYF. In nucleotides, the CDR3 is TGCAGTGCTATCCCGGACAGGAAAGAGACCCAGTACTTC.

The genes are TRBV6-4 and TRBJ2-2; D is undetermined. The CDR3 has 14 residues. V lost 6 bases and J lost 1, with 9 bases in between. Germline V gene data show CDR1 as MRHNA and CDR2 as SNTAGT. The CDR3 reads CASRALQNTGELFF. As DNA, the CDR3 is TGTGCCAGCAGGGCACTTCAGAACACCGGGGAGCTGTTTTTT.

This CDR3 reads CASSFRSSGANVLTF. The DNA for the CDR3 is TGTGCCAGCAGCTTTCGGAGCTCTGGGGCCAACGTCCTGACTTTC. This chain joins TRBV11-2 and TRBJ2-6; D call uncertain. The CDR3 extends over 15 amino acids. In germline, CDR1 is SGHAT, CDR2 FQNNGV. The V gene lost 3 bases and the J gene lost 0 bases, with 6 bases spanning the gap. Full variable domain (outside the CDR3, taken from reference TRBV11-2 and TRBJ2-6): EAGVAQSPRYKIIEKRQSVAFWCNPISGHATLYWYQQILGQGPKLLIQFQNNGVVDDSQLPKDRFSAERLKGVDSTLKIQPAKLEDSAVYLCASSFRSSGANVLTFGAGSRLTVL.

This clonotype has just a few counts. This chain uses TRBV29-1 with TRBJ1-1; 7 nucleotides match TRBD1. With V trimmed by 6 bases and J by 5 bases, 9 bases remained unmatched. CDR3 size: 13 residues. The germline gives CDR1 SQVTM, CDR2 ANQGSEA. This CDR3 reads CSVQGGVRTEAFF. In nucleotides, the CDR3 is TGCAGCGTCCAGGGGGGGGTGAGGACTGAAGCTTTCTTT.

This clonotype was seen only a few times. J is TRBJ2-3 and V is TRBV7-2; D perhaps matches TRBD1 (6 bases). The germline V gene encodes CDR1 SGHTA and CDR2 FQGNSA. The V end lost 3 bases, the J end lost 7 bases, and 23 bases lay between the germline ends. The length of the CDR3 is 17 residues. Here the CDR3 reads CASSLGASSLSLYTQYF. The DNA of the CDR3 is TGTGCCAGCAGCTTGGGGGCTAGCTCCCTCTCGCTGTATACGCAGTATTTT.

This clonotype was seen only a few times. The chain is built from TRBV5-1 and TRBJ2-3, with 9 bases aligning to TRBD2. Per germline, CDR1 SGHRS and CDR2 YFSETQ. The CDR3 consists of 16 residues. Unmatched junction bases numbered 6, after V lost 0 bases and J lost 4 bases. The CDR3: CASSLEDSGSADTQYF. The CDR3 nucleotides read TGCGCCAGCAGCTTGGAAGATAGCGGGAGTGCAGATACGCAGTATTTT.

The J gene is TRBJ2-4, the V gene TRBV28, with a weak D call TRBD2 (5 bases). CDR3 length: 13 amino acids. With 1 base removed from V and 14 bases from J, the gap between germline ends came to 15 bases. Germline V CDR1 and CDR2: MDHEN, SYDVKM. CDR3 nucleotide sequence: TGTGCCAGCAGTTTATTCCGGGCGGACGGGAAGTACTTC. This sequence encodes CASSLFRADGKYF.

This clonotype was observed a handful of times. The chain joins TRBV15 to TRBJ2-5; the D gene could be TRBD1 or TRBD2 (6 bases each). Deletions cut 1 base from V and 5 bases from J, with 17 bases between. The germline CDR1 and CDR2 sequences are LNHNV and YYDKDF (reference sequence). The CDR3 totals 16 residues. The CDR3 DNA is TGTGCCACCAGCAGAGGTTTCGGGGGCTTGGGGGAGACCCAGTACTTC. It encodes CATSRGFGGLGETQYF. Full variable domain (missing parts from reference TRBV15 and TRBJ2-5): DAMVIQNPRYQVTQFGKPVTLSCSQTLNHNVMYWYQQKSSQAPKLLFHYYDKDFNNEADTPDNFQSRRPNTSFCFLDIRSPGLGDTAMYLCATSRGFGGLGETQYFGPGTRLLVL.

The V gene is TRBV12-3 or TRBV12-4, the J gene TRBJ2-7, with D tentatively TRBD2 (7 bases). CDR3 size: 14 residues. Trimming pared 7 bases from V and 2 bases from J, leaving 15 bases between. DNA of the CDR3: TGTGCCAGCATCACGAGGGGGGGCACCTACGAGCAGTACTTC. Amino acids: CASITRGGTYEQYF.

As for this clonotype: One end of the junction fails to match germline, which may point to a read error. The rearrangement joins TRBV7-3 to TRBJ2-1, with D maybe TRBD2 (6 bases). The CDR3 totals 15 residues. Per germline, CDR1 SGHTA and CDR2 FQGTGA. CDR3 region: CAGSRDGGRSREQFF. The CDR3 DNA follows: TGTGCCGGCAGTCGAGACGGGGGTAGGTCTCGGGAGCAGTTCTTC.

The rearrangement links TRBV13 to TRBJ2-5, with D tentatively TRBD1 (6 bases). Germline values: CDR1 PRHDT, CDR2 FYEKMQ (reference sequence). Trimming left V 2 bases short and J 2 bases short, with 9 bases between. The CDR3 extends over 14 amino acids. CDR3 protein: CASSLWGPQETQYF. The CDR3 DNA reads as TGTGCCAGCAGCTTATGGGGGCCACAAGAGACCCAGTACTTC.

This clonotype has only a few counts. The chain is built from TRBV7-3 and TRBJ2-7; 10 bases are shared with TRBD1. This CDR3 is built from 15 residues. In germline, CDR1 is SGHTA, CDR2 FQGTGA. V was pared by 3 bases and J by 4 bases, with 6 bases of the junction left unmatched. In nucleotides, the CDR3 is TGTGCCAGCAGCTTTCCGGGACAGGGGAGATACGAGCAGTACTTC. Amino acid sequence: CASSFPGQGRYEQYF. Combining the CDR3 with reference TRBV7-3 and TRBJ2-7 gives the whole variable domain GAGVSQTPSNKVTEKGKYVELRCDPISGHTALYWYRQSLGQGPEFLIYFQGTGAADDSGLPNDRFFAVRPEGSVSTLKIQRTERGDSAVYLCASSFPGQGRYEQYFGPGTRLTVT.

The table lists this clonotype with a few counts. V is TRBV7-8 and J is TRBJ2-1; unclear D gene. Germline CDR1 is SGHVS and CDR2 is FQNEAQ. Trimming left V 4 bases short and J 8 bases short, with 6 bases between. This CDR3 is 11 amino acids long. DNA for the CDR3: TGTGCCAGCAGCTCTGTAGATGAGCAGTTCTTC. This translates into CASSSVDEQFF.